This T cell receptor (beta chain) came from a study of T cell responses to AZD1222 COVID-19 vaccine. Concerning this clone itself: One end of the junction varies from germline; a read error may be responsible. Additional DNA sequences in this sample encode the identical CDR3.

CDR3 size: 16 residues. Germline values: CDR1 KGHSH, CDR2 LQKENI. The protocol was immunoSEQ multiplex PCR, while the TCRdb copy is restricted to in-frame clones and leaves out a portion. The repertoire holds 89,000 or so clones, under 95% seen once, with 11% in the top ten. The chain has TRBV18 and TRBJ1-2; D perhaps matches TRBD1 (6 bases). The input for sequencing was peripheral blood, taken 28 days after the second AZD1222 dose. This TCR was sampled from an adult who received the AZD1222 COVID-19 vaccine. In nucleotides, the CDR3 is TGTGCTAGCTCACTTGAGAACAGGGATAGGGCCTTGAGCTACACCTTC. Amino acids: CASSLENRDRALSYTF.